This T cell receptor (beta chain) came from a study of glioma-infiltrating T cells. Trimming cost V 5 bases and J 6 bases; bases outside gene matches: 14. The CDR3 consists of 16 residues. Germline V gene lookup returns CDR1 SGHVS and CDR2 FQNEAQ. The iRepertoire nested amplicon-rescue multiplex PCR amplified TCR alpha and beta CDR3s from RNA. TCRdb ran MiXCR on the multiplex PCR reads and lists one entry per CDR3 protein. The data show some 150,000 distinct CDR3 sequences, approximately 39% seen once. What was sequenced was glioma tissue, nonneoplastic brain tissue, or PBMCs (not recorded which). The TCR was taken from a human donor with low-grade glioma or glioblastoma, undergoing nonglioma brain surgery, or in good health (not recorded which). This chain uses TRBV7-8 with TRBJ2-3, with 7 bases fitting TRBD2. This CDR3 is CASSAYAWRESDTQYF. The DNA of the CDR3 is TGTGCCAGCAGCGCATATGCGTGGCGGGAGTCGGATACGCAGTATTTT.